The T cell receptor (beta chain) described here comes from a study of early T cells in non-severe SARS-CoV-2 infection. The V end was cut by 6 bases, the J end by 2 bases, with 10 bases between. There are 13 residues in the CDR3. This clonotype came up many times. Attachment of unique molecular identifiers was made to individual cDNA molecules. Each CDR3 protein gets one entry after TCRdb re-called the 5' RACE reads with MiXCR. The profile covers fewer than 110,000 distinct CDR3 sequences, with approximately 10% appearing a single time and approximately 8.1% taken by the ten largest. The sequenced sample was whole blood. The chain is built from TRBV12-3 or TRBV12-4 and TRBJ1-1; the D gene is possibly TRBD1 (6 bases). This TCR was recovered from an adult who was a healthcare worker with PCR-confirmed SARS-CoV-2 infection or an uninfected control (not recorded which). The CDR3 coding sequence is TGTGCCAGCAGCTTACAGGGAAACACTGAAGCTTTCTTT. Translating it yields CASSLQGNTEAFF.